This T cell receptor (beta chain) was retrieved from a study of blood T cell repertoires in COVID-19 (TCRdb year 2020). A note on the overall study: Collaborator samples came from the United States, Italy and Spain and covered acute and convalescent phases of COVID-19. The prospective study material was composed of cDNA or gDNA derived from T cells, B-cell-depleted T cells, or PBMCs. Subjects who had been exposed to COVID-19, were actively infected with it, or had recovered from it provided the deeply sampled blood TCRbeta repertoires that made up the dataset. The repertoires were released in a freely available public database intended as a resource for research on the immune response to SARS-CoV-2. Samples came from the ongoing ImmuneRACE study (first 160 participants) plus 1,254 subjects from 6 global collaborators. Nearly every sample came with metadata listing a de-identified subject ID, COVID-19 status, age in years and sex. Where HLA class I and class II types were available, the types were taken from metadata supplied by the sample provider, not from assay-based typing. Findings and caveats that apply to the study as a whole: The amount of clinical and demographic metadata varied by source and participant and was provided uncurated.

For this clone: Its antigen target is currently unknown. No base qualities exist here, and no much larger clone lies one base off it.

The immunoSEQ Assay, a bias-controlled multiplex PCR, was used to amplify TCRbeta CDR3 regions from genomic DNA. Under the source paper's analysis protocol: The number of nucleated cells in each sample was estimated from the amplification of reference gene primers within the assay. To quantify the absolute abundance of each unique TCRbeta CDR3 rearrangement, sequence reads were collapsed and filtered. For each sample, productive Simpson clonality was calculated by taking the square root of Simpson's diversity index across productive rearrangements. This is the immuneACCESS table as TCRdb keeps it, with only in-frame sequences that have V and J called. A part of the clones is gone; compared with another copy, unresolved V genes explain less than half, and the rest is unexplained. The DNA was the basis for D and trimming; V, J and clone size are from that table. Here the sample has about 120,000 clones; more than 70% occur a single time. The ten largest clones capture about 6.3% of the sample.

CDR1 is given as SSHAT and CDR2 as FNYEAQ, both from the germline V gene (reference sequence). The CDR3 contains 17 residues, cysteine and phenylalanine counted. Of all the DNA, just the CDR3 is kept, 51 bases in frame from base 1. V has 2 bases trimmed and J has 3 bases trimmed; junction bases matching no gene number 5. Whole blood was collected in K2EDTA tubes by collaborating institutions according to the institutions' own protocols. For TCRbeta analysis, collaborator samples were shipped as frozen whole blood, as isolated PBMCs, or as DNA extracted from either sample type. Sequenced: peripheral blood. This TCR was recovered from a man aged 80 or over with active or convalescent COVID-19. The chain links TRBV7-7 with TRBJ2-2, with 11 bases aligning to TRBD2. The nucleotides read TGTGCCAGCAGCTTAACGTTAGCGGGGGGGCACACCGGGGAGCTGTTTTTT. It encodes CASSLTLAGGHTGELFF.